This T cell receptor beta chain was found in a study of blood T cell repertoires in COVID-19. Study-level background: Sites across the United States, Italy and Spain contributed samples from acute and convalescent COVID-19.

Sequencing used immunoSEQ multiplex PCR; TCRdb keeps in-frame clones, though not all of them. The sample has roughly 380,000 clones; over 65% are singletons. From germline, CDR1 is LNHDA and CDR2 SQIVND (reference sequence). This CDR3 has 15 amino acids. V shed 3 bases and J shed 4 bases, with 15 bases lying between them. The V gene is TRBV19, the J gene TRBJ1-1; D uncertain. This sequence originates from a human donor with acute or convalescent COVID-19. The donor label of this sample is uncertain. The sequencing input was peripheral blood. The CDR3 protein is CASSIRFSTRTEAFF. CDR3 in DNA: TGTGCCAGTAGTATTCGATTTTCTACCCGCACTGAAGCTTTCTTT.